What follows are 10 T cell receptor beta chains derived from one specimen sequenced in a study of metastatic and nonmetastatic thyroid tumors. TCRdb re-called the PCR reads through MiXCR. Of roughly 70,000 clones listed, roughly 18% are singletons. Before thyroid surgery, none of the patients had received any treatment. Specimen: blood. The origin of the receptors is a female donor with papillary thyroid cancer or a benign thyroid nodule (not recorded which). Some clones in this sample may be carry-over from other donors' samples.

This clone has just a few counts. This chain joins TRBV6-2 or TRBV6-3 and TRBJ1-5, with D uncertain. V dropped 0 bases and J dropped 6 bases, with 6 bases sitting between them. CDR1 is MNHEY and CDR2 is SVGEGT in the germline V gene. The CDR3 has 13 residues. The CDR3 is CASSYSEPQPQHF. Written as DNA, the CDR3 is TGTGCCAGCAGTTACTCGGAGCCTCAGCCCCAGCATTTT.

This clone appeared many times. The chain joins TRBV5-1 to TRBJ2-3, with 8 bases fitting TRBD2. The V gene's germline CDR1 is SGHRS and CDR2 YFSETQ. V lost 1 base, J lost 7 bases, and 2 bases stayed unmatched. The CDR3 contains 13 residues. DNA for the CDR3: TGCGCCAGCAGCTTGTTAGCGGGAAATACGCAGTATTTT. Translation gives CASSLLAGNTQYF.

This clone was recorded many times. The chain couples TRBV9 to TRBJ1-2; D is perhaps TRBD1 (6 bases). Looked up from germline, CDR1 is SGDLS and CDR2 is YYNGEE. V lost 6 bases to trimming and J lost 8 bases, with 14 bases between them. This CDR3 comprises 12 residues. CDR3 sequence (DNA): TGTGCCAGCACACTTCCCCAGGGGGGCTACACCTTC. This codes for CASTLPQGGYTF. The full variable domain, its missing parts supplied by reference TRBV9 and TRBJ1-2, is DSGVTQTPKHLITATGQRVTLRCSPRSGDLSVYWYQQSLDQGLQFLIQYYNGEERAKGNILERFSAQQFPDLHSELNLSSLELGDSALYFCASTLPQGGYTFGSGTRLTVV.

This clone was seen many times. V gene TRBV2 combines with J gene TRBJ2-4; unclear D gene. The V gene lost 5 bases and the J gene lost 5 bases, with 4 bases spanning the gap. This CDR3 is 11 amino acids long. Germline-derived CDR1 and CDR2 are SNHLY and FYNNEI. CDR3 in amino acids: CASSSQNIQYF. The CDR3 nucleotides are TGTGCCAGCAGTTCGCAAAACATTCAGTACTTC.

This clone was seen at least ten times. The rearrangement uses TRBV6-1 and TRBJ1-2; 7 nucleotides match TRBD1. J was trimmed by 4 bases and V by 7 bases; bases with no gene match: 12. Germline CDR1 and CDR2: MNHNS and SASEGT. This CDR3 has 15 amino acids. CDR3: CASMGWTGPIYGYTF. The CDR3 nucleotides read TGTGCCAGCATGGGATGGACAGGCCCGATCTATGGCTACACCTTC.

This clone was detected many times. The rearrangement uses TRBV20-1 and TRBJ1-1, with a tentative D call TRBD1 (5 bases). Germline V CDR1 and CDR2: DFQATT, SNEGSKA (reference sequence). CDR3 size: 8 residues. Trimming left V 8 bases short and J 9 bases short, with 7 bases between. Here the CDR3 reads CSRQKAFF. The CDR3 nucleotides read TGCAGTCGACAGAAAGCTTTCTTT.

This clone was counted a few times. V usage is TRBV6-1 and J usage is TRBJ2-2, with 7 bases matching TRBD1. After removal of 4 bases from V and 3 bases from J, the junction contained 2 bases not matched to a gene. The CDR3 is 14 amino acids. Germline CDR1 and CDR2: MNHNS and SASEGT. DNA for the CDR3: TGTGCCAGCAGTGTAACAGGGGACACCGGGGAGCTGTTTTTT. This encodes CASSVTGDTGELFF.

This clone has ten or more counts. This sequence joins TRBV27 and TRBJ2-2; 8 nucleotides align to TRBD2. Losses at the gene ends were 6 bases for V and 4 bases for J; bases not matched to a gene: 7. The CDR3 contains 15 residues. From germline, CDR1 is MNHEY and CDR2 SMNVEV (reference sequence). CDR3 in DNA: TGTGCCAGCAGGAGACCAGCGGGAGTCACCGGGGAGCTGTTTTTT. Protein sequence: CASRRPAGVTGELFF.

The chain employs TRBV5-8 and TRBJ2-5, with TRBD2 matching over 11 bases. CDR1 is SGHTS and CDR2 is YDEGEE in the germline V gene. This CDR3 spans 15 amino acids. V shed 2 bases and J 5 bases; nucleotides not matched to a gene: 5. The CDR3 coding sequence is TGTGCCAGCAGCTTTCTAGCGGGAGGAGGGGAGACCCAGTACTTC. Its translation is CASSFLAGGGETQYF.

This clone was seen ten or more times. The chain couples TRBV4-2 to TRBJ2-1, with 11 bases lining up with TRBD2. Germline CDR1 reads LGHNA; CDR2 reads YNFKEQ. The V gene end was trimmed by 4 bases and the J gene end by 3 bases; junction bases not matched to a gene: 2. This CDR3 has 15 residues. The chain's CDR3 is CASSPGLADYNEQFF. CDR3 sequence (DNA): TGTGCCAGCAGCCCGGGACTAGCGGACTACAATGAGCAGTTCTTC.